This T cell receptor (beta chain) emerged from a study of CD8+ T cells in alopecia areata. RNA was isolated and reverse transcribed to cDNA, the sequencing template. TCRdb keeps only in-frame clones here, not all; method: immunoSEQ multiplex PCR. The table shows roughly 250,000 clones, with about 60% occurring only once. Treatment described: oral pan-JAK inhibitor, 5-10 mg twice daily. There are 10 residues in the CDR3. CDR1 GTSNPN and CDR2 SVGIG come from the germline V gene (reference sequence). V dropped 0 bases and J dropped 12 bases, with 6 bases sitting between them. This sequence originates from a human donor with alopecia areata. The chain couples TRBV30 to TRBJ2-1; tentatively, D is TRBD2 (5 bases). The sequenced sample was CD4+ T cells sorted from blood, obtained between weeks 51 and 52, from a patient treated with tofacitinib. The CDR3: CAWSVGRQFF. In DNA form, the CDR3 reads TGTGCCTGGAGTGTAGGGAGGCAGTTCTTC.